A selection of T cell receptor beta chains follows, all from one sample in a study of glioma-infiltrating T cells after dendritic cell vaccination. Profiling relied on immunoSEQ multiplex PCR, and the TCRdb table lists in-frame clones only, not all of them. In the table there are about 63,000 clones, more than 70% of which are singletons. This specimen consisted of blood, obtained after dendritic cell vaccination. These receptors were taken from a human donor with glioblastoma. Each CDR3 is given with its conserved first and last residue.

CASSSPGMGEAFF,TRBJ1-1,TRBV7-2
CASSLGQPSEGYGYTF,TRBJ1-2,TRBV7-9
CAISGSDRVSYEQYF,TRBJ2-7,TRBV10-3
CASSLGVGQQETQYF,TRBJ2-5,TRBV7-7
CASSLGALAGGPDTQYF,TRBJ2-3,TRBV28
CASSLVGGSNEKLFF,TRBJ1-4,TRBV7-2
CASSYSDRAGNTIYF,TRBJ1-3,TRBV6-5
CASSRGLAGRTQYF,TRBJ2-3,TRBV10-2
CASRPQLVFNEQFF,TRBJ2-1,TRBV28
CASSPGTGNAETQYF,TRBJ2-5,TRBV27
CASSWVLGRQETQYF,TRBJ2-5,TRBV5-1
CASSVRTAGDTQYF,TRBJ2-3,TRBV2
CASEGVMNTGELFF,TRBJ2-2,TRBV7-6
CASSYRGNQPQHF,TRBJ1-5,TRBV7-2
CASSLDPLAEAFF,TRBJ1-1,TRBV11-3
CASSRGGASVTDTQYF,TRBJ2-3,TRBV13
CATREARQGLRGYTF,TRBJ1-2,TRBV15
CASSYGGQGSSYEQYF,TRBJ2-7,TRBV6-5
CASSFYRGEEAFF,TRBJ1-1,TRBV28
CASSVGFGMADTQYF,TRBJ2-3,TRBV5-6
CASSHGTGTEGQPQHF,TRBJ1-5,TRBV4-3
CASRLGRGQGFGYTF,TRBJ1-2,TRBV28
CASSHTGDEQYF,TRBJ2-7,TRBV5-4
CASSEVRFQETQYF,TRBJ2-5,TRBV6-5
CASSQDWRGASYEQYF,TRBJ2-7,TRBV4-3
CASSQTSGGALEETQYF,TRBJ2-5,TRBV4-1
CASSSDRSSYEQYF,TRBJ2-7,TRBV7-9
CASSPVKDTQYF,TRBJ2-3,TRBV7-9
CASLPVTRVPDTQYF,TRBJ2-3,TRBV18
CASSPRGQGADSNQPQHF,TRBJ1-5,TRBV4-1
CATTGVGYGYTF,TRBJ1-2,TRBV6-5
CASSPGQGSFVEKLFF,TRBJ1-4,TRBV18
CASSLDRQGGMAEAFF,TRBJ1-1,TRBV5-1
CSVFGYGYTF,TRBJ1-2,TRBV29-1
CASAKDWGQGPGNTIYF,TRBJ1-3,TRBV2
CASRRGRVNNQPQHF,TRBJ1-5,TRBV23-1